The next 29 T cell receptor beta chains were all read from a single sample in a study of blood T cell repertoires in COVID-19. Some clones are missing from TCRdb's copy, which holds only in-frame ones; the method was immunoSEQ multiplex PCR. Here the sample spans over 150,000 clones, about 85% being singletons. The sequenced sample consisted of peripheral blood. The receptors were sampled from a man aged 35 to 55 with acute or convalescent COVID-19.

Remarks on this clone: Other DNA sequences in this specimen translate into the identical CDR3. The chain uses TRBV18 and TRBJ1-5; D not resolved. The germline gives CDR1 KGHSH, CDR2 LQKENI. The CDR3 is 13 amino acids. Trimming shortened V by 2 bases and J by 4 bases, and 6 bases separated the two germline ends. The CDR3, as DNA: TGTGCCAGCTCACCATCAGGTAATCAGCCCCAGCATTTT. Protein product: CASSPSGNQPQHF.

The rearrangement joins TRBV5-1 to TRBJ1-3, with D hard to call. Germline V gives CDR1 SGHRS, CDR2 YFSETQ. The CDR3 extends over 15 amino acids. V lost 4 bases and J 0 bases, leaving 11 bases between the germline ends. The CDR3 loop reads CASSADGSSGNTIYF. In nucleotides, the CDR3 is TGCGCCAGCAGCGCGGACGGGAGCTCTGGAAACACCATATATTTT.

CDR3 loop: CATSRDRETGELFF. CDR3 coding DNA: TGTGCCACCAGCAGAGATCGCGAGACCGGGGAGCTGTTTTTT. This chain uses TRBV15 with TRBJ2-2; D remains unclear. Germline V gives CDR1 LNHNV, CDR2 YYDKDF (reference sequence). V was shortened by 0 bases and J by 5 bases, with 7 bases between the two germline ends. This CDR3 contains 14 residues.

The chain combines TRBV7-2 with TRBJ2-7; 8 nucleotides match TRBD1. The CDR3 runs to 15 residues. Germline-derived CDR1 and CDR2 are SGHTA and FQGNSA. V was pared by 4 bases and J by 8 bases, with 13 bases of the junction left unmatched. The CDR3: CASSYVPGQANQQYF. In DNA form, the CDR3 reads TGTGCCAGCAGCTATGTTCCGGGACAGGCCAACCAGCAGTACTTC.

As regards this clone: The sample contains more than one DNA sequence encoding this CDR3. The CDR3 loop is CASSLRGTNEKLFF. DNA of the CDR3: TGTGCCAGCAGCTTACGGGGTACTAATGAAAAACTGTTTTTT. This sequence joins TRBV7-9 and TRBJ1-4, with D unresolved. The CDR3 is made up of 14 amino acids. Between the trimmed V and J ends, which lost 2 bases and 2 bases, there was a span of 6 bases. Per the germline V gene, CDR1 is SEHNR and CDR2 is FQNEAQ (reference sequence). The entire variable domain, with the rest obtained from reference TRBV7-9 and TRBJ1-4, is as follows: DTGVSQNPRHKITKRGQNVTFRCDPISEHNRLYWYRQTLGQGPEFLTYFQNEAQLEKSRLLSDRFSAERPKGSFSTLEIQRTEQGDSAMYLCASSLRGTNEKLFFGSGTQLSVL.

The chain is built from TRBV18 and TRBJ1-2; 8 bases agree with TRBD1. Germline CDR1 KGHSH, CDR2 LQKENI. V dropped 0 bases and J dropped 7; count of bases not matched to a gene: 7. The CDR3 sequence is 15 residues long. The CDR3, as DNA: TGTGCCAGCTCACCACCGGTCCAGGGGGCGCGTGGCTACACCTTC. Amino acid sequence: CASSPPVQGARGYTF.

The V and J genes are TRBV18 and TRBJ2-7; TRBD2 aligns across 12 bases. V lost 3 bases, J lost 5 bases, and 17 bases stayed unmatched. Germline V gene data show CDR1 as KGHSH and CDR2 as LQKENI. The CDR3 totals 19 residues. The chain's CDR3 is CASSPVELAGGYVMDEQYF. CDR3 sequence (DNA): TGTGCCAGCTCACCGGTGGAACTAGCGGGGGGCTACGTGATGGACGAGCAGTACTTC. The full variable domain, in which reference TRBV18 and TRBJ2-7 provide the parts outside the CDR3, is NAGVMQNPRHLVRRRGQEARLRCSPMKGHSHVYWYRQLPEEGLKFMVYLQKENIIDESGMPKERFSAEFPKEGPSILRIQQVVRGDSAAYFCASSPVELAGGYVMDEQYFGPGTRLTVT.

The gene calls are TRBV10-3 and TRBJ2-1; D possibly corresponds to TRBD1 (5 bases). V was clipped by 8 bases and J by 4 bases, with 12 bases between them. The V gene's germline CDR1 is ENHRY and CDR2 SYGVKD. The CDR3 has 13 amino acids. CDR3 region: CAIQSDRYNEQFF. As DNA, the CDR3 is TGTGCCATCCAATCAGACAGATACAATGAGCAGTTCTTC.

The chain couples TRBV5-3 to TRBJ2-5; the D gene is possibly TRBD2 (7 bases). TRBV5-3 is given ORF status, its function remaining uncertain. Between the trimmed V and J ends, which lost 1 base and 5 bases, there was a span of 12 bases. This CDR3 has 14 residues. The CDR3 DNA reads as TGTGCCAGAAGCTTGTGGCCGGGGGGCGAGACCCAGTACTTC. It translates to CARSLWPGGETQYF.

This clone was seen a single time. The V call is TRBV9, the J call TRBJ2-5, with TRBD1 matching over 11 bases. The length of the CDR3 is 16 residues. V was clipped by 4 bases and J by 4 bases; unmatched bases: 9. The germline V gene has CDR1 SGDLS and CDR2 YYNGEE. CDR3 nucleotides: TGTGCCAGCAGCCCCCGGACAGGGGGCGCGGTAGAGACCCAGTACTTC. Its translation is CASSPRTGGAVETQYF. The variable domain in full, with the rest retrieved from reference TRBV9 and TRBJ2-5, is DSGVTQTPKHLITATGQRVTLRCSPRSGDLSVYWYQQSLDQGLQFLIQYYNGEERAKGNILERFSAQQFPDLHSELNLSSLELGDSALYFCASSPRTGGAVETQYFGPGTRLLVL.

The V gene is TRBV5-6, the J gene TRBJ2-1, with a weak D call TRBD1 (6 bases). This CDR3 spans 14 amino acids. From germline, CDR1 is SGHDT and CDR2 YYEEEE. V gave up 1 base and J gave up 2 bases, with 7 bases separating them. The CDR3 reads CASSLTGTYNEQFF. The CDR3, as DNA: TGTGCCAGCAGCTTGACAGGGACCTACAATGAGCAGTTCTTC.

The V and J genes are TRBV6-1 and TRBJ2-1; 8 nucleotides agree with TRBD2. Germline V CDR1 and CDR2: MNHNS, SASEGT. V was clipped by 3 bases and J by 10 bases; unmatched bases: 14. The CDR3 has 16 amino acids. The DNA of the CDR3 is TGTGCCAGCAGTGACCAAGGGACTAGGTCTTTAGCGGAGCAGTTCTTC. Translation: CASSDQGTRSLAEQFF.

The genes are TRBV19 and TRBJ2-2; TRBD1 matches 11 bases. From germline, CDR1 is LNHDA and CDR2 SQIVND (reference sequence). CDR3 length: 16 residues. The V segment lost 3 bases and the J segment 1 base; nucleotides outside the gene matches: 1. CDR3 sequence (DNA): TGTGCCAGTAGTATGGGACAGGGGGAGAACACCGGGGAGCTGTTTTTT. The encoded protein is CASSMGQGENTGELFF.

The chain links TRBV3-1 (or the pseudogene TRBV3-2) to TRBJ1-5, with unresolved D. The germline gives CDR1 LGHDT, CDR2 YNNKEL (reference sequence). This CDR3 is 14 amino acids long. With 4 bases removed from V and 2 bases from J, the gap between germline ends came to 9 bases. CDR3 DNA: TGTGCCAGCAGCCTAGGTCGGGGCAATCAGCCCCAGCATTTT. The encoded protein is CASSLGRGNQPQHF.

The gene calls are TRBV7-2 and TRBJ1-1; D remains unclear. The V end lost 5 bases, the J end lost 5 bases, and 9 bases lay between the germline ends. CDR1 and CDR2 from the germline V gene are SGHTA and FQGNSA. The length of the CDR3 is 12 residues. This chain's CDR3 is CASSQAGTEAFF. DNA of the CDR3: TGTGCCAGCAGCCAGGCGGGGACTGAAGCTTTCTTT.

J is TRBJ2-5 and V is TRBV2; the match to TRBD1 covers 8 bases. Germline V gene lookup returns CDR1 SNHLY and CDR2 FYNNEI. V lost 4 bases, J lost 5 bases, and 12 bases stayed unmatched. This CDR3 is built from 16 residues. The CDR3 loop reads CASSGQGATSGETQYF. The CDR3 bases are TGTGCCAGCAGTGGGCAGGGGGCGACCTCCGGGGAGACCCAGTACTTC.

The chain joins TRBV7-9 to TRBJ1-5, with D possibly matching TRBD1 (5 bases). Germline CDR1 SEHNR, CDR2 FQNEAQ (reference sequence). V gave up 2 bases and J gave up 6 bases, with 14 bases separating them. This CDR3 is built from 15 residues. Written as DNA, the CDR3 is TGTGCCAGCAGCTTAAGCGGGGCGCCTACTCAGCCCCAGCATTTT. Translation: CASSLSGAPTQPQHF.

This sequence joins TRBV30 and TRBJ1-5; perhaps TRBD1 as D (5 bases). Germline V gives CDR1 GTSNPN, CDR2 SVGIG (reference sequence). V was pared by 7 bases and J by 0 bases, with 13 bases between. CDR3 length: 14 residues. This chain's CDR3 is CAFTGVDSNQPQHF. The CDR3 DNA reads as TGTGCCTTTACAGGCGTAGATAGCAATCAGCCCCAGCATTTT.

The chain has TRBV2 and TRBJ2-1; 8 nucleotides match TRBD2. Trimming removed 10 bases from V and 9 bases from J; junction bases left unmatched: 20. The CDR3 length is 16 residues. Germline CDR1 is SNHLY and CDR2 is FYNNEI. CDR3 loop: CATGVDEIRTSFEQFF. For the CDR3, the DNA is TGTGCCACAGGAGTGGACGAGATCCGGACTAGCTTTGAGCAGTTCTTC. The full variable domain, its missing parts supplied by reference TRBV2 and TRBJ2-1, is EPEVTQTPSHQVTQMGQEVILRCVPISNHLYFYWYRQILGQKVEFLVSFYNNEISEKSEIFDDQFSVERPDGSNFTLKIRSTKLEDSAMYFCATGVDEIRTSFEQFFGPGTRLTVL.

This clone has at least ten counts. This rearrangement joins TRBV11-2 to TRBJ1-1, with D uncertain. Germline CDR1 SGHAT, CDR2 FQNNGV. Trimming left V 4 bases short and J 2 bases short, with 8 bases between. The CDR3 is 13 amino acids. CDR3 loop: CASSSYTNTEAFF. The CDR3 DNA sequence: TGTGCCAGCAGCTCTTACACCAACACTGAAGCTTTCTTT.

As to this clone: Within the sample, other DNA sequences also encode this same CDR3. CDR3 nucleotides: TGTGCCAGCAGCGTTGGGGCACCAGGCGAAAAACTGTTTTTT. It codes for CASSVGAPGEKLFF. The J gene is TRBJ1-4, the V gene TRBV9; possible D gene TRBD1, 5 bases. V was trimmed by 2 bases and J by 8 bases, leaving 13 bases between them. CDR1 SGDLS and CDR2 YYNGEE come from the germline V gene. The CDR3 length is 14 residues. Based on the CDR3 plus reference TRBV9 and TRBJ1-4, the full variable domain is DSGVTQTPKHLITATGQRVTLRCSPRSGDLSVYWYQQSLDQGLQFLIQYYNGEERAKGNILERFSAQQFPDLHSELNLSSLELGDSALYFCASSVGAPGEKLFFGSGTQLSVL.

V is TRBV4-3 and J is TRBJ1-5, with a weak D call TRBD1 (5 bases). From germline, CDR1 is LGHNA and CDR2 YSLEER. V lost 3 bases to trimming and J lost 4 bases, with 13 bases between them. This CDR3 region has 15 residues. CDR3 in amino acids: CASSQTNQGNQPQHF. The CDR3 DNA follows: TGCGCCAGCAGCCAGACCAATCAGGGAAATCAGCCCCAGCATTTT.

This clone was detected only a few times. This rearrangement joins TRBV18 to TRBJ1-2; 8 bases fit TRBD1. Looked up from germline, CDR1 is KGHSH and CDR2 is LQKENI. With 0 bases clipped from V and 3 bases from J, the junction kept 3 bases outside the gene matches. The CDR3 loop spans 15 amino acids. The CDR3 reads CASSPPGQGDYGYTF. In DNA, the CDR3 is TGTGCCAGCTCACCACCAGGACAGGGTGACTATGGCTACACCTTC.

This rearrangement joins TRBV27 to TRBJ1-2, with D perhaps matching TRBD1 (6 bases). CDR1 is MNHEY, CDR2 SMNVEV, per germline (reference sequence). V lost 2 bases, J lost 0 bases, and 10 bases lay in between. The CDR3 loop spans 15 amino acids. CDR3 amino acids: CASSLRDKSNYGYTF. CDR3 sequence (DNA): TGTGCCAGCAGTTTAAGGGACAAATCTAACTATGGCTACACCTTC.

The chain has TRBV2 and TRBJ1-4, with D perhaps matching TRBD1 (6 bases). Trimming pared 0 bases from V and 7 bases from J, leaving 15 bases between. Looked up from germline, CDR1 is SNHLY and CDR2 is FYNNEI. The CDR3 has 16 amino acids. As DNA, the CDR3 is TGTGCCAGCAGTGAAGCTTCTGGGGGGGCGCGTGAAAAACTGTTTTTT. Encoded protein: CASSEASGGAREKLFF.

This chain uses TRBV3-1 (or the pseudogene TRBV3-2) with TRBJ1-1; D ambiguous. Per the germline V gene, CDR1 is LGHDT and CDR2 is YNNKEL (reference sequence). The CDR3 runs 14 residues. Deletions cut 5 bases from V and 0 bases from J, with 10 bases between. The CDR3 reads CASSSPNMNTEAFF. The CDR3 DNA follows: TGTGCCAGCAGCTCCCCCAACATGAACACTGAAGCTTTCTTT.

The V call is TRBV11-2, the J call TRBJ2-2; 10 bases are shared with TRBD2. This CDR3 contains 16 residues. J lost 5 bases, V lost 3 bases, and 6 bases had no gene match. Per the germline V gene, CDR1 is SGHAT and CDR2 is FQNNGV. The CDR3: CASSFGLADWTGELFF. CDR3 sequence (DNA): TGTGCCAGCAGCTTTGGACTAGCGGATTGGACCGGGGAGCTGTTTTTT.

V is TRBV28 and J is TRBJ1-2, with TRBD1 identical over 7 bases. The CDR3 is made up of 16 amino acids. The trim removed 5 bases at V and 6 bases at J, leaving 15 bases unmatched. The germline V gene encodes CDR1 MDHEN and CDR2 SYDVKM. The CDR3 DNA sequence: TGTGCCAGCAGTCCACCGGACAGGCTGGAGAAGGATGGCTACACCTTC. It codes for CASSPPDRLEKDGYTF.

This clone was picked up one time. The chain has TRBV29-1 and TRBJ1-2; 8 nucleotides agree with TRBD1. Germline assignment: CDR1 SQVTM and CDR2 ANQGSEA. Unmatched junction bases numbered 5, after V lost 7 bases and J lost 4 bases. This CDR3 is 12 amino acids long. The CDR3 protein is CSAQGAPYGYTF. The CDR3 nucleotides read TGCAGCGCTCAGGGGGCTCCCTATGGCTACACCTTC.